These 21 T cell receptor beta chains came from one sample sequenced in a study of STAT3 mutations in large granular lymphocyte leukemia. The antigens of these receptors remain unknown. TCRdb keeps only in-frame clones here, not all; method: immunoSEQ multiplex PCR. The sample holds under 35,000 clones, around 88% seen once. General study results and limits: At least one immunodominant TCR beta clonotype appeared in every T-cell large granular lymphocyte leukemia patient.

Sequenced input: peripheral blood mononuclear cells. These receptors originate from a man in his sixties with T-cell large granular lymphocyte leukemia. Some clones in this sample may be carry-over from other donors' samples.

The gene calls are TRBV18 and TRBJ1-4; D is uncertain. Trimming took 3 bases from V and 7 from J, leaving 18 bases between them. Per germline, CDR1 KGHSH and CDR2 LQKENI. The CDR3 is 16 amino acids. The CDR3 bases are TGTGCCAGCTCACCTCTCAACGGAGGGCCCGGTGAAAAACTGTTTTTT. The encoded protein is CASSPLNGGPGEKLFF.

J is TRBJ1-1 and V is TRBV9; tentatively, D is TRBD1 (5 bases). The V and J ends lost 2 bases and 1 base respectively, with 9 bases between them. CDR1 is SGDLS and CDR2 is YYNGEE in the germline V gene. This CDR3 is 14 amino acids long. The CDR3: CASSVVDTNTEAFF. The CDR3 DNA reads TGTGCCAGCAGCGTTGTGGACACGAACACTGAAGCTTTCTTT. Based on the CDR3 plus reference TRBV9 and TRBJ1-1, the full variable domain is DSGVTQTPKHLITATGQRVTLRCSPRSGDLSVYWYQQSLDQGLQFLIQYYNGEERAKGNILERFSAQQFPDLHSELNLSSLELGDSALYFCASSVVDTNTEAFFGQGTRLTVV.

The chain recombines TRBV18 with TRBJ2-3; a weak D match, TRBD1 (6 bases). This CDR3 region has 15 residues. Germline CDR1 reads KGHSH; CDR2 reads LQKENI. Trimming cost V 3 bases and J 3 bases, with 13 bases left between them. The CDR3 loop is CASSPGTPFTDTQYF. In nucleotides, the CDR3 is TGTGCCAGCTCACCGGGGACACCGTTTACAGATACGCAGTATTTT.

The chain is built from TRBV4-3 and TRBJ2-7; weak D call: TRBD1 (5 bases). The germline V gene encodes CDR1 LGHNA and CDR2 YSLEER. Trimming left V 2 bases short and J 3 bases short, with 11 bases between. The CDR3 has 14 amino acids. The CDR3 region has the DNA TGCGCCAGCAGCCAATCACCCCAGGGCTACGAGCAGTACTTC. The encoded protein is CASSQSPQGYEQYF.

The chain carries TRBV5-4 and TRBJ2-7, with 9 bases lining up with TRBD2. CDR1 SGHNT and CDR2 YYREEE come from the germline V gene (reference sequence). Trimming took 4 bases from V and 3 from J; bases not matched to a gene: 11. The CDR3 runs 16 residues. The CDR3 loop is CASSLTRREGIYEQYF. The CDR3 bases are TGTGCCAGCAGCCTAACGCGGCGGGAGGGTATCTACGAGCAGTACTTC. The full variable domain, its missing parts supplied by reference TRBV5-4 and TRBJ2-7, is ETGVTQSPTHLIKTRGQQVTLRCSSQSGHNTVSWYQQALGQGPQFIFQYYREEENGRGNFPPRFSGLQFPNYSSELNVNALELDDSALYLCASSLTRREGIYEQYFGPGTRLTVT.

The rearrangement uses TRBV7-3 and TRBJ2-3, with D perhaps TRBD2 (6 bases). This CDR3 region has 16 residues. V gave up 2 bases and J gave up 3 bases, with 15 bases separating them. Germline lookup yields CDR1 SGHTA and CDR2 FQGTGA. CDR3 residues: CASSLRGGGWTDTQYF. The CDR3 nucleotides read TGTGCCAGCAGCTTACGGGGCGGAGGGTGGACAGATACGCAGTATTTT.

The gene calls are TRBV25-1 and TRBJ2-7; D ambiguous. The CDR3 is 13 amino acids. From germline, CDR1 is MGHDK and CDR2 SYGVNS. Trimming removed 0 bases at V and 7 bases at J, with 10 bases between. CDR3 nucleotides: TGTGCCAGCAGTGAATATGGGGTATGGGAGCAGTACTTC. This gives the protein CASSEYGVWEQYF.

The CDR3 nucleotides read TGCGCCAGCAGCCCGGACGGGTTTACAGGGACTTCCTACGAGCAGTACTTC. It specifies CASSPDGFTGTSYEQYF. The chain employs TRBV5-1 and TRBJ2-7; D assignment may be TRBD1 or TRBD2 (6 bases each). The germline V and J ends were trimmed by 4 bases and 1 base, with 21 bases remaining between them. The germline V gene has CDR1 SGHRS and CDR2 YFSETQ. This CDR3 comprises 17 residues.

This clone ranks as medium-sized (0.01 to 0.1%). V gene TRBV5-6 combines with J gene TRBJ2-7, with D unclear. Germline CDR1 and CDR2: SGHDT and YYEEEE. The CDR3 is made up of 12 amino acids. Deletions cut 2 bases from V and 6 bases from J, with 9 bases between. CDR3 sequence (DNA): TGTGCCAGCAGCTTTCTCTCCGCCGAGCAGTACTTC. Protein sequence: CASSFLSAEQYF. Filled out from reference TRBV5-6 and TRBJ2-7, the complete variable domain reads DAGVTQSPTHLIKTRGQQVTLRCSPKSGHDTVSWYQQALGQGPQFIFQYYEEEERQRGNFPDRFSGHQFPNYSSELNVNALLLGDSALYLCASSFLSAEQYFGPGTRLTVT.

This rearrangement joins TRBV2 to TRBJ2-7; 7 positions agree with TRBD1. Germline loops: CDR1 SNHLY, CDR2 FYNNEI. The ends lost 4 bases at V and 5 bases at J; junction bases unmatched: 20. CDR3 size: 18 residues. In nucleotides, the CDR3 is TGTGCCAGCAGTGGGGTTGGCAGGGGGACGGTTGGGGTGGACGAGCAGTACTTC. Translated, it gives CASSGVGRGTVGVDEQYF.

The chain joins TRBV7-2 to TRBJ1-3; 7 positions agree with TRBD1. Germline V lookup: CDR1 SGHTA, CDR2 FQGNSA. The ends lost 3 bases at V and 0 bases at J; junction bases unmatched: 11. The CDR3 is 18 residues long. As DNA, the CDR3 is TGTGCCAGCAGCTTTTCCCGGGACAGAACTCACTCTGGAAACACCATATATTTT. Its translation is CASSFSRDRTHSGNTIYF.

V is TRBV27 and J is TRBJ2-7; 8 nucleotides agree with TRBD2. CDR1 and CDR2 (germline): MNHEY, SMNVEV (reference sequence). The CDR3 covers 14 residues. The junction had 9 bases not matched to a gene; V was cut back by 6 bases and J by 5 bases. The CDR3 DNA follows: TGTGCCAGCAGGCGGGGGGCCTTCTTTAACGAGCAGTACTTC. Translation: CASRRGAFFNEQYF.

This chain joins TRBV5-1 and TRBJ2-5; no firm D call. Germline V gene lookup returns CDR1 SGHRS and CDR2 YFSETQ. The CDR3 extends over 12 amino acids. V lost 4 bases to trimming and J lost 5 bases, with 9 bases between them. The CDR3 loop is CASSRSLETQYF. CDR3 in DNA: TGCGCCAGCAGCAGGTCGCTTGAGACCCAGTACTTC.

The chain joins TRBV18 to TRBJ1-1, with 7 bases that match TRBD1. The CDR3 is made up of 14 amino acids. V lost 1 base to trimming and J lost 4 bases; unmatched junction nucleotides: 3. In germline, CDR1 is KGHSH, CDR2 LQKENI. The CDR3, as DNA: TGTGCCAGCTCACCACTAAGGGACAGCACTGAAGCTTTCTTT. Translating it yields CASSPLRDSTEAFF.

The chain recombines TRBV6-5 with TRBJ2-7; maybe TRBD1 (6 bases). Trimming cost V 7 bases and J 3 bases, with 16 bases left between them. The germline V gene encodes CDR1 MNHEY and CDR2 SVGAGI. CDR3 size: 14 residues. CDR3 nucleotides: TGTGCCAGCACCCCCCCAGGGGCGAACTACGAGCAGTACTTC. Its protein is CASTPPGANYEQYF.

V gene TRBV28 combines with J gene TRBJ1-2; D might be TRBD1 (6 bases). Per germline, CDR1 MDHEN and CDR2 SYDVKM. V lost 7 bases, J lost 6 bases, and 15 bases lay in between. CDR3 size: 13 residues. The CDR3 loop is CASTGGGGNGYTF. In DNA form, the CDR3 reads TGTGCCAGCACCGGAGGGGGGGGGAATGGCTACACCTTC.

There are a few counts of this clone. The CDR3 sequence: CASTPTFAGTEAFF. CDR3 DNA: TGTGCCAGCACCCCGACCTTCGCGGGAACTGAAGCTTTCTTT. V usage is TRBV9 and J usage is TRBJ1-1; no clear D gene. This CDR3 has 14 amino acids. Trimming removed 6 bases from V and 5 bases from J, with 17 bases in between. Germline CDR1 reads SGDLS; CDR2 reads YYNGEE.

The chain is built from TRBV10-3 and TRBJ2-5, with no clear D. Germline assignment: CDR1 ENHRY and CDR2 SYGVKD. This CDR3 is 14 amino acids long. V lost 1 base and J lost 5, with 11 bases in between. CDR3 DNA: TGTGCCATCAGTGAGTTAAGCTATGGGGAGACCCAGTACTTC. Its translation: CAISELSYGETQYF.

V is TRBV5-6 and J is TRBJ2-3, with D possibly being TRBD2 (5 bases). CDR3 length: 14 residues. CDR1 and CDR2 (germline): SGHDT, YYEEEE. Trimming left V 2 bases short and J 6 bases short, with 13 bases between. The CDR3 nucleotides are TGTGCCAGCAGCTTTGCTAGCTTCGGGGATACGCAGTATTTT. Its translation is CASSFASFGDTQYF.

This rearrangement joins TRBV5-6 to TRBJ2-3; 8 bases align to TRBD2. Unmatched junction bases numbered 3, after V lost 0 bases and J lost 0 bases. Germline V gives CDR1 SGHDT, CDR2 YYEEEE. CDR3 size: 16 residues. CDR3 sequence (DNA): TGTGCCAGCAGCTTGGTGGTAGCGGGAAGCACAGATACGCAGTATTTT. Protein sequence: CASSLVVAGSTDTQYF.

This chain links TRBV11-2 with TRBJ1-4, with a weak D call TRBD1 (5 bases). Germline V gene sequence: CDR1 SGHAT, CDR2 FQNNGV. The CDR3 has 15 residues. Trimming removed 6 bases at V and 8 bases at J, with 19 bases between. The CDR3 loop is CASSPTGGVVEKLFF. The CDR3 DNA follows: TGTGCCAGCAGTCCCACAGGCGGGGTCGTGGAAAAACTGTTTTTT.